This is a list of T cell receptor beta chains from one sample in a study of blood T cells in healthy people across ages. A single record per CDR3 protein comes from TCRdb applying MiXCR to the 5' RACE reads. The sample has approximately 2,000,000 distinct CDR3 sequences; about two fifths are singletons. Sample: blood. The receptors originated from a human donor in good health. The CDR3 runs from the conserved cysteine through the conserved F or W. D genes are given only for firm matches. Rows may omit the clone size; those that give it use once, few, many or a size class.

DNA: TGTGCCTGGAGTGTACTAGGATTCTACGAGCAGTACTTC
CDR3: CAWSVLGFYEQYF
size: .
D: .
V: TRBV30
J: TRBJ2-7

DNA: TGTGCCAGCAGCCCCCTACTCCCCGGGAGGGAAAACGAGCAGTACTTC
CDR3: CASSPLLPGRENEQYF
size: few
D: TRBD2
V: TRBV6-2/TRBV6-3
J: TRBJ2-7

DNA: TGTGCTAGTGGTTTCGGATATGACGGGGCCAACGTCCTGACTTTC
CDR3: CASGFGYDGANVLTF
size: .
D: .
V: TRBV12-5
J: TRBJ2-6

DNA: TGTGCCAGCAGTCCCCGCGGGACCAGCTCCTACGAGCAGTACTTC
CDR3: CASSPRGTSSYEQYF
size: many
D: .
V: TRBV7-9
J: TRBJ2-7

DNA: TGCGCCAGCAGCCAAGACGTGGGAAAGGGGGCTACAGCTTTCTTT
CDR3: CASSQDVGKGATAFF
size: .
D: TRBD1
V: TRBV4-1
J: TRBJ1-1

DNA: TGCAGCGTTGAAGTTGAGGGGGATACCTACAATGAGCAGTACTTC
CDR3: CSVEVEGDTYNEQYF
size: .
D: .
V: TRBV29-1
J: TRBJ2-4

DNA: TGTGCCAGCAGCGGACAGGGATTGGAAAAACTGTTTTTT
CDR3: CASSGQGLEKLFF
size: .
D: TRBD1
V: TRBV6-5
J: TRBJ1-4

DNA: TGCAGCGTCGAAAAGGGACAGCAGTTCTTC
CDR3: CSVEKGQQFF
size: few
D: .
V: TRBV29-1
J: TRBJ2-1

DNA: TGTAGCGTTGAAGATCTTGTCCCAGCCTCCTACAATGAGCAGTTCTTC
CDR3: CSVEDLVPASYNEQFF
size: few
D: .
V: TRBV29-1
J: TRBJ2-1

DNA: TGTGCCAGCAGTTTAATTAAAGAGCAGTTCTTC
CDR3: CASSLIKEQFF
size: few
D: .
V: TRBV12-3/TRBV12-4
J: TRBJ2-1

DNA: TGCGCCAGCAGCTTCGATGAAGGATCAAAACGGGGCTACACCTTC
CDR3: CASSFDEGSKRGYTF
size: .
D: .
V: TRBV5-1
J: TRBJ1-2

DNA: TGCGCCAGCAGCCCATTTAGCGGGGGTGCCTACGAGCAGTACTTC
CDR3: CASSPFSGGAYEQYF
size: few
D: TRBD2
V: TRBV4-3
J: TRBJ2-7

DNA: TGTGCCAGCAGCTTAGACGCGGTTCAGGAGCCTTATGGTTACACCTTC
CDR3: CASSLDAVQEPYGYTF
size: few
D: .
V: TRBV7-9
J: TRBJ1-2

DNA: TGTGCCAGCAGTTTCGATCTACCGAACACAGATACGCAGTATTTT
CDR3: CASSFDLPNTDTQYF
size: .
D: .
V: TRBV12-3/TRBV12-4
J: TRBJ2-3

DNA: TGTGCCAGCAGTCAAGGGGAGAACTACAATGAGCAGTTCTTC
CDR3: CASSQGENYNEQFF
size: .
D: .
V: TRBV5-6
J: TRBJ2-1

DNA: TGTGCCAGCAGTTTACGGGATAACCGGGACAAAAATACGCAGTATTTT
CDR3: CASSLRDNRDKNTQYF
size: .
D: .
V: TRBV28
J: TRBJ2-3

DNA: TGTGCCAGAACTATCACAGGGACAGATACGCAGTATTTT
CDR3: CARTITGTDTQYF
size: .
D: .
V: TRBV2
J: TRBJ2-3

DNA: TGCAGTGCTAGAGACCGACCGACAGGGGAAACGTTCACCTACGAGCAGTACTTC
CDR3: CSARDRPTGETFTYEQYF
size: few
D: TRBD1
V: TRBV20-1
J: TRBJ2-7

DNA: TGTGCCAGCAGCCCTTCTCTGAGTCCCACAGATACGCAGTATTTT
CDR3: CASSPSLSPTDTQYF
size: few
D: .
V: TRBV7-9
J: TRBJ2-3

DNA: TGCAGTGCTAGCCAAGGACAGGGGATGAGTAAGCCCCAGCATTTT
CDR3: CSASQGQGMSKPQHF
size: few
D: TRBD1
V: TRBV20-1
J: TRBJ1-5

DNA: TGCAGCGTTGAAGGGGACTCTGGGGCCAACGTCCTGACTTTC
CDR3: CSVEGDSGANVLTF
size: many
D: .
V: TRBV29-1
J: TRBJ2-6

DNA: TGTGCCAGCAATTTGGGGGACAGGTTCTTTTACAATGAGCAGTTCTTC
CDR3: CASNLGDRFFYNEQFF
size: .
D: TRBD1
V: TRBV12-3/TRBV12-4
J: TRBJ2-1

DNA: TGTGCCAGCAAATGGGGAAACGATCAGCCCCAGCATTTT
CDR3: CASKWGNDQPQHF
size: .
D: .
V: TRBV2
J: TRBJ1-5

DNA: TGTGCCAGCAGTGAAGGGTTGGATGTGAGATATGGCTACACCTTC
CDR3: CASSEGLDVRYGYTF
size: few
D: .
V: TRBV2
J: TRBJ1-2

DNA: TGTGCCAGCAGTCCACAGGGTGGGGCCCAAGAGACCCAGTACTTC
CDR3: CASSPQGGAQETQYF
size: many
D: .
V: TRBV12-3/TRBV12-4
J: TRBJ2-5

DNA: TGTGCCAGCAGTTTCAGGTCCGGTGGGGATACGCAGTATTTT
CDR3: CASSFRSGGDTQYF
size: .
D: .
V: TRBV6-5
J: TRBJ2-3

DNA: TGTGCCAGCAGTTCCCCTGGGACAGGCCACCCCTACGAACAGTACTTC
CDR3: CASSSPGTGHPYEQYF
size: .
D: TRBD1
V: TRBV6-6
J: TRBJ2-4

DNA: TGTGCCAGCAGCGTAGGACCTCCGAGGGCGTCCTACAATGAGCAGTTCTTC
CDR3: CASSVGPPRASYNEQFF
size: few
D: .
V: TRBV9
J: TRBJ2-1

DNA: TGTGCCACCAGCCTTAGGGCAGGGTGGGATACGCAGTATTTT
CDR3: CATSLRAGWDTQYF
size: .
D: .
V: TRBV15
J: TRBJ2-3

DNA: TGTGCCAGCAGTCTCGGGACTAGCGGGGGCTCCATTGAGCAGTTCTTC
CDR3: CASSLGTSGGSIEQFF
size: few
D: TRBD2
V: TRBV28
J: TRBJ2-1

DNA: TGTGCCAGTAGCTCACTGATCTCCTACGAGCAGTACTTC
CDR3: CASSSLISYEQYF
size: .
D: .
V: TRBV7-2
J: TRBJ2-7

DNA: TGCGCCAGCAGCCCGACAGGGGATCCCTACGAGCAGTACTTC
CDR3: CASSPTGDPYEQYF
size: many
D: TRBD1
V: TRBV5-1
J: TRBJ2-7

DNA: TGCAGTGCTAGGGACAGCCAGAACTATGGCTACACCTTC
CDR3: CSARDSQNYGYTF
size: .
D: .
V: TRBV20-1
J: TRBJ1-2

DNA: TGTGCCAGCAGCACCGGACTAGCGGGGGCGGGGGATACGCAGTATTTT
CDR3: CASSTGLAGAGDTQYF
size: .
D: TRBD2
V: TRBV3-1
J: TRBJ2-3

DNA: TGCGCCAGCAGTGAAGCTACCGCCTTTCAAGAGACCCAGTACTTC
CDR3: CASSEATAFQETQYF
size: .
D: .
V: TRBV10-2
J: TRBJ2-5

DNA: TGTGCCATCAGCCCCCCGGGTGAAAACACTGAAGCTTTCTTT
CDR3: CAISPPGENTEAFF
size: few
D: .
V: TRBV10-3
J: TRBJ1-1

DNA: TGCAGTGCCCCATCAAGCGGGGACAATGAGCAGTTCTTC
CDR3: CSAPSSGDNEQFF
size: .
D: TRBD2
V: TRBV20-1
J: TRBJ2-1

DNA: TGTGCCAGCACTCCCCTCCTATATGGCTACACCTTC
CDR3: CASTPLLYGYTF
size: few
D: .
V: TRBV7-9
J: TRBJ1-2

DNA: TGCGCCAGCTCGCTAAAGGGACAGGGTTCTCCTGAGCAGTACTTC
CDR3: CASSLKGQGSPEQYF
size: .
D: TRBD1
V: TRBV5-1
J: TRBJ2-7

DNA: TGTGCCAGCAGTTTATCGGGCCAGGGGGCCTACTATGGCTACACCTTC
CDR3: CASSLSGQGAYYGYTF
size: .
D: TRBD1
V: TRBV27
J: TRBJ1-2